This T cell receptor beta chain was obtained from a study of long-term antiretroviral therapy in people with HIV. Study-level points and caveats: Every time point showed a repertoire led by clones expanded before ART. Following ART, diversity rose but still fell short of transplant donor controls. In HIV, the repertoires covered a tighter span of CDR3 lengths than in controls.

All participants with HIV were treated in the United States. Regarding this clone: Antigen: not known.

V was pared by 3 bases and J by 1 base, with 16 bases between. In germline, CDR1 is GTSNPN, CDR2 SVGIG (reference sequence). The CDR3 has 16 residues. The assay used was immunoSEQ (version v3.0), run at survey level. Only in-frame clones appear in the TCRdb table, and some are missing; sequencing was by immunoSEQ multiplex PCR. The sample contains 28,000 or so clones, more than 70% of which appear only once. The sequence was collected from a young man with HIV. The material was unsorted PBMCs, obtained 1.5 years before starting antiretroviral therapy. The rearrangement links TRBV30 to TRBJ2-1, with a tentative D call TRBD1 (5 bases). The DNA for the CDR3 is TGTGCCTGGAGCACTTTTCAGGGAAGGTCCTACAATGAGCAGTTCTTC. Translating it yields CAWSTFQGRSYNEQFF.